This TCR beta chain was recorded in a study of cytomegalovirus exposure and HLA in healthy donors. Study-level results: Among TCR beta chains, those listed as cytomegalovirus-associated numbered about 160. Associated with HLA alleles at 0.05 false discovery rate in a later analysis were approximately 17,000 TCR beta sequences.

This clone was detected only once. What it binds is unknown. Germline V gene data show CDR1 as SGHAT and CDR2 as FQNNGV. V gave up 2 bases and J gave up 0 bases; unmatched junction bases: 13. The CDR3 runs 19 residues. Both 60 Vbeta primers and 13 Jbeta primers went into the PCR. Libraries were prepared by immunoSEQ multiplex PCR; TCRdb keeps only in-frame clonotypes and omits some of them. The table has about 120,000 clones, 65% to 80% seen once; the top ten hold about 2.5%. Source material: PBMCs. The rearrangement links TRBV11-2 to TRBJ1-3; 7 bases fit TRBD1. The source is a female donor in good health and CMV-seronegative. The CDR3, as DNA: TGTGCCAGCAGCTTATGGCCCCCGACCGGGACAGTCTCTGGAAACACCATATATTTT. It codes for CASSLWPPTGTVSGNTIYF.